Following are 31 T cell receptor beta chains from one sample sequenced in a study of cytomegalovirus exposure and HLA in healthy donors (dated 2017 in TCRdb). The library was obtained by the immunoSEQ multiplex PCR assay. The multiplex PCR relied on a mix of 60 forward primers for TCR Vbeta segments and 13 reverse primers for TCR Jbeta segments. TCRdb re-hosts the immuneACCESS table, in-frame sequences only. Its copies lack some clones; in the studies checked, an unresolved V gene accounts for under half of them, and the cause for the rest is not known. A total of about 130,000 clones appear in this sample, 80% of them only once. Of the sample, around 10% falls within the top ten clones. Sequencing used PBMCs. The source is a man younger than 40 in good health and CMV-seropositive.

The V and J genes are TRBV5-1 and TRBJ2-5, with TRBD1 as a possible D gene (8 bases). Per the germline V gene, CDR1 is SGHRS and CDR2 is YFSETQ. With 2 bases removed from V and 5 bases from J, the gap between germline ends came to 13 bases. This CDR3 is built from 14 residues. The CDR3 loop reads CASSFGQGGETQYF. For the CDR3, the DNA is TGCGCCAGCAGCTTCGGACAGGGAGGGGAGACCCAGTACTTC.

The J gene is TRBJ2-1, the V gene TRBV7-9, with TRBD2 as a possible D gene (6 bases). V lost 3 bases, J lost 8 bases, and 14 bases lay in between. The CDR3 spans 14 residues. The germline CDR1 and CDR2 sequences are SEHNR and FQNEAQ (reference sequence). The CDR3 DNA follows: TGTGCCAGCAGCTTGGGACGGGGGAGTCATGAGCAGTTCTTC. Its protein product is CASSLGRGSHEQFF.

This clone has a single count. V and J are TRBV5-1 and TRBJ2-5; possible D gene TRBD1, 6 bases. Germline CDR1 reads SGHRS; CDR2 reads YFSETQ. The CDR3 contains 15 residues. With 0 bases removed from V and 0 bases from J, the gap between germline ends came to 9 bases. CDR3 DNA: TGCGCCAGCAGCTTGGTTCCAGGGGACCAAGAGACCCAGTACTTC. Translation: CASSLVPGDQETQYF.

The chain is built from TRBV19 and TRBJ2-7; 7 bases are a match to TRBD1. The CDR3 runs to 13 residues. V shed 5 bases, J shed 3 bases, and the junction held 4 bases outside the gene matches. Germline V gene sequence: CDR1 LNHDA, CDR2 SQIVND (reference sequence). In DNA form, the CDR3 reads TGTGCCAGTAGTCGACAGGGATTCTACGAGCAGTACTTC. This codes for CASSRQGFYEQYF.

The CDR3 bases are TGCGCCAGCAGCTTAAGAAACAGGGGAGATGCAAACACTGAAGCTTTCTTT. This encodes CASSLRNRGDANTEAFF. The rearrangement uses TRBV5-1 and TRBJ1-1; 7 nucleotides line up with TRBD1. The ends lost 2 bases at V and 2 bases at J; junction bases unmatched: 12. In germline, CDR1 is SGHRS, CDR2 YFSETQ. The CDR3 is 17 amino acids.

This chain joins TRBV5-1 and TRBJ1-1; TRBD1 matches at 9 bases. CDR1 and CDR2 (germline): SGHRS, YFSETQ. CDR3 length equals 15 residues. The trim removed 0 bases at V and 9 bases at J, leaving 9 bases unmatched. The CDR3 is CASSLGDRARDQAFF. The CDR3 nucleotides are TGCGCCAGCAGCTTGGGGGACAGGGCGCGAGATCAAGCTTTCTTT.

The V call is TRBV4-1, the J call TRBJ2-2, with 7 bases matching TRBD1. V shed 5 bases, J shed 3 bases, and the junction held 6 bases outside the gene matches. CDR1 and CDR2 (germline): MGHRA, YSYEKL. This CDR3 has 15 amino acids. The CDR3 sequence is CASSDWTGDTGELFF. CDR3 DNA sequence: TGCGCCAGCAGCGACTGGACAGGAGACACCGGGGAGCTGTTTTTT.

The chain employs TRBV9 and TRBJ1-1; 10 bases align to TRBD1. The CDR3 is made up of 19 amino acids. Germline lookup yields CDR1 SGDLS and CDR2 YYNGEE. V shed 1 base and J 2 bases; nucleotides not matched to a gene: 14. CDR3 region: CASSVRPRGQGNFNTEAFF. CDR3 nucleotides: TGTGCCAGCAGCGTACGCCCCAGGGGACAGGGGAATTTCAACACTGAAGCTTTCTTT.

In this sample, this clone turned up a few times. The rearrangement uses TRBV19 and TRBJ1-1; D may be TRBD1 (5 bases). With 9 bases removed from V and 6 bases from J, the gap between germline ends came to 20 bases. The CDR3 has 14 residues. CDR1 is LNHDA, CDR2 SQIVND, per germline (reference sequence). CDR3 sequence: CASRGDYTQPEAFF. The CDR3 bases are TGTGCCAGCAGAGGGGACTACACCCAACCTGAAGCTTTCTTT. The whole variable domain, filled in from reference TRBV19 and TRBJ1-1, reads DGGITQSPKYLFRKEGQNVTLSCEQNLNHDAMYWYRQDPGQGLRLIYYSQIVNDFQKGDIAEGYSVSREKKESFPLTVTSAQKNPTAFYLCASRGDYTQPEAFFGQGTRLTVV.

This chain joins TRBV6-1 and TRBJ1-4; 7 bases fit TRBD1. The germline V gene has CDR1 MNHNS and CDR2 SASEGT. CDR3 length equals 15 residues. Unmatched junction bases numbered 4, after V lost 2 bases and J lost 4 bases. CDR3 protein: CASSEPRQGNEKLFF. CDR3 in DNA: TGTGCCAGCAGTGAACCGAGACAGGGTAATGAAAAACTGTTTTTT.

V is TRBV14 and J is TRBJ1-2; TRBD1 is a possible D gene (5 bases). The CDR3 is 14 amino acids. The ends were cut back, 0 bases at V and 6 bases at J, with 11 bases in the middle. CDR1 and CDR2 from the germline V gene are SGHDN and FVKESK. The CDR3 region is CASSQDLRGDGYTF. CDR3 coding DNA: TGTGCCAGCAGCCAAGATCTTCGGGGGGATGGCTACACCTTC.

This chain connects TRBV10-1 to TRBJ1-2; D call uncertain. Trimming pared 2 bases from V and 4 bases from J, leaving 8 bases between. Germline V CDR1 and CDR2: WNHNN, SYGVQD (reference sequence). The CDR3 runs to 13 residues. The CDR3 nucleotides read TGCGCCAGCAGTGAGGAGAACTTCTATGGCTACACCTTC. Amino acids: CASSEENFYGYTF.

The genes are TRBV19 and TRBJ1-3, with D maybe TRBD1 (5 bases). The CDR3 is 14 amino acids. The V end lost 5 bases, the J end lost 0 bases, and 8 bases lay between the germline ends. Looked up from germline, CDR1 is LNHDA and CDR2 is SQIVND (reference sequence). Here the CDR3 reads CASSDRYSGNTIYF. The CDR3 DNA is TGTGCCAGTAGTGACAGATACTCTGGAAACACCATATATTTT.

The V and J genes are TRBV10-3 and TRBJ1-1; 7 bases are shared with TRBD1. This CDR3 spans 13 amino acids. After removal of 9 bases from V and 1 base from J, the junction contained 5 bases not matched to a gene. CDR1 and CDR2 (germline): ENHRY, SYGVKD. As DNA, the CDR3 is TGTGCCATATCGGGACAGCAGAACACTGAAGCTTTCTTT. Translated: CAISGQQNTEAFF.

This sequence joins TRBV5-1 and TRBJ2-1; no definite D call. The germline V gene has CDR1 SGHRS and CDR2 YFSETQ. Trimming pared 7 bases from V and 3 bases from J, leaving 8 bases between. The CDR3 runs 12 residues. CDR3 loop: CASGTNYNEQFF. The CDR3 nucleotides read TGCGCCAGCGGAACTAACTACAATGAGCAGTTCTTC.

V gene TRBV28 combines with J gene TRBJ2-3; the D is unclear. This CDR3 is 15 amino acids long. The germline gives CDR1 MDHEN, CDR2 SYDVKM. Trimming pared 6 bases from V and 3 bases from J, leaving 16 bases between. The CDR3 is CASRALTSRTDTQYF. The CDR3 bases are TGTGCCAGCAGGGCCCTCACGTCCCGAACAGATACGCAGTATTTT.

V usage is TRBV5-1 and J usage is TRBJ1-6, with 7 bases fitting TRBD1. Trimming at V came to 6 bases and at J to 7 bases, leaving 4 bases not matched to a gene. CDR1 is SGHRS, CDR2 YFSETQ, per germline. The length of the CDR3 is 13 residues. CDR3 region: CASKTGKNSPLHF. In DNA form, the CDR3 reads TGCGCCAGCAAGACAGGGAAAAATTCACCCCTCCACTTT.

This clone was seen a single time. One end of the junction varies from germline; a read error may be responsible. The gene calls are TRBV7-9 and TRBJ1-2; D possibly corresponds to TRBD1 (6 bases). The CDR3 extends over 14 amino acids. CDR1 is SEHNR, CDR2 FQNEAQ, per germline (reference sequence). DNA for the CDR3: TGTTCCAGCAGCTTCCAGGGGCTTAGCTATGGCTACACCTTC. Its protein product is CSSSFQGLSYGYTF.

This sequence joins TRBV10-3 and TRBJ2-7; TRBD1 matches at 8 bases. CDR3 length: 18 residues. Germline lookup yields CDR1 ENHRY and CDR2 SYGVKD. V shed 0 bases and J 5 bases; nucleotides not matched to a gene: 15. The CDR3 DNA follows: TGTGCCATCAGTGAGTCTGGGCAGGGGGCGCAGAAAAGGGACGAGCAGTACTTC. Residues: CAISESGQGAQKRDEQYF.

The chain has TRBV14 and TRBJ2-5, with D possibly being TRBD2 (7 bases). There are 18 residues in the CDR3. CDR1 is SGHDN, CDR2 FVKESK, per germline. The V gene lost 0 bases and the J gene lost 2 bases, with 19 bases spanning the gap. CDR3 in DNA: TGTGCCAGCAGCCAAGATCCATCGCGGGGGACACCTCAAGAGACCCAGTACTTC. This translates into CASSQDPSRGTPQETQYF.

The chain carries TRBV6-5 and TRBJ1-1; no reliable D call. CDR1 is MNHEY and CDR2 is SVGAGI in the germline V gene. This CDR3 region has 14 residues. V lost 5 bases and J 1 base, leaving 11 bases between the germline ends. The CDR3 DNA sequence: TGTGCCAGCAGTCCTGGACTGAAGAACACTGAAGCTTTCTTT. Translated: CASSPGLKNTEAFF.

The sample holds a few counts of this clone. The chain links TRBV7-6 to TRBJ2-1; 9 bases align to TRBD1. The CDR3 totals 15 residues. V lost 4 bases and J lost 4; bases outside the gene matches: 5. Germline lookup yields CDR1 SGHVS and CDR2 FNYEAQ. The DNA for the CDR3 is TGTGCCAGCAGCTCTACAGGGGGCGCGTACAATGAGCAGTTCTTC. This translates into CASSSTGGAYNEQFF.

The chain uses TRBV6-5 and TRBJ1-5; D may be TRBD1 (6 bases). V was trimmed by 5 bases and J by 5 bases, leaving 10 bases between them. Germline loops: CDR1 MNHEY, CDR2 SVGAGI. The CDR3 sequence is 13 residues long. As DNA, the CDR3 is TGTGCCAGCAGTCAGGGGCAAGATCAGCCCCAGCATTTT. Protein sequence: CASSQGQDQPQHF.

This chain connects TRBV30 to TRBJ2-7; D perhaps matches TRBD2 (8 bases). Trimming pared 2 bases from V and 0 bases from J, leaving 32 bases between. Germline V gene lookup returns CDR1 GTSNPN and CDR2 SVGIG (reference sequence). The CDR3 has 21 amino acids. The CDR3 DNA sequence: TGTGCCTGGAGTCCTACGGGAGGGGGGACAGTCCCCGATTGGAGCTCCTACGAGCAGTACTTC. Translating it yields CAWSPTGGGTVPDWSSYEQYF.

The chain recombines TRBV10-2 with TRBJ2-4; tentative D call: TRBD1 (5 bases). The V gene's germline CDR1 is WSHSY and CDR2 SAAADI. The ends were cut back, 4 bases at V and 5 bases at J, with 15 bases in the middle. The CDR3 spans 15 residues. The CDR3, as DNA: TGCGCCAGCAGTGTGACAGCCGAGAGGCAAAACATTCAGTACTTC. It translates to CASSVTAERQNIQYF.

This clone was detected a few times. This chain uses TRBV9 with TRBJ2-1; tentatively, D is TRBD2 (7 bases). Trimming shortened V by 3 bases and J by 8 bases, and 24 bases separated the two germline ends. This CDR3 contains 17 residues. Germline values: CDR1 SGDLS, CDR2 YYNGEE. The CDR3 DNA reads as TGTGCCAGCAGCGATTCCAGAGGGGGGGGCGAGTTTTATGAGCAGTTCTTC. It encodes CASSDSRGGGEFYEQFF. Full variable domain (outside the CDR3, taken from reference TRBV9 and TRBJ2-1): DSGVTQTPKHLITATGQRVTLRCSPRSGDLSVYWYQQSLDQGLQFLIQYYNGEERAKGNILERFSAQQFPDLHSELNLSSLELGDSALYFCASSDSRGGGEFYEQFFGPGTRLTVL.

The V and J genes are TRBV5-6 and TRBJ1-3; the D gene is possibly TRBD1 (5 bases). There are 15 residues in the CDR3. V lost 4 bases and J lost 2, with 13 bases in between. Germline CDR1 SGHDT, CDR2 YYEEEE. The CDR3 sequence: CASSPLKGAGNTIYF. The DNA of the CDR3 is TGTGCCAGCAGCCCACTCAAAGGGGCTGGAAACACCATATATTTT.

This clone was detected only a few times. For the CDR3, the DNA is TGTGCCAGCAGCTTGGGGGGACACCTCCCTTACGAGCAGTACTTC. Amino acid sequence: CASSLGGHLPYEQYF. The V call is TRBV5-6, the J call TRBJ2-7; a possible D gene is TRBD1 (6 bases). V gave up 0 bases and J gave up 4 bases, with 14 bases separating them. Looked up from germline, CDR1 is SGHDT and CDR2 is YYEEEE. This CDR3 region has 15 residues.

The chain couples TRBV7-6 to TRBJ2-5; 10 bases match TRBD1. V was pared by 5 bases and J by 7 bases, with 7 bases of the junction left unmatched. CDR3 size: 14 residues. CDR1 and CDR2 (germline): SGHVS, FNYEAQ. CDR3 sequence (DNA): TGTGCCAGCAGCCTGGGACAGGGGAAAGGGACCCAGTACTTC. Encoded protein: CASSLGQGKGTQYF.

The rearrangement uses TRBV7-2 and TRBJ1-2; 9 nucleotides match TRBD1. The CDR3 has 15 amino acids. Germline V gene data show CDR1 as SGHTA and CDR2 as FQGNSA. The trim removed 3 bases at V and 1 base at J, leaving 3 bases unmatched. The CDR3 sequence: CASSLQDRGNYGYTF. CDR3 nucleotide sequence: TGTGCCAGCAGCTTGCAGGACAGGGGTAACTATGGCTACACCTTC.

This chain links TRBV19 with TRBJ2-6; D possibly corresponds to TRBD1 (6 bases). Trimming left V 4 bases short and J 4 bases short, with 17 bases between. This CDR3 has 17 amino acids. In germline, CDR1 is LNHDA, CDR2 SQIVND (reference sequence). This CDR3 reads CASSSTGIYLGANVLTF. The CDR3 DNA sequence: TGTGCCAGTAGTAGTACAGGGATATATCTCGGGGCCAACGTCCTGACTTTC.